Shown below are 5 T cell receptor beta chains from a single sample sequenced in a study of cytomegalovirus exposure and HLA in healthy donors. It was with 60 Vbeta and 13 Jbeta primers that the PCR ran. TCRdb keeps only in-frame clones here, not all; method: immunoSEQ multiplex PCR. The sample records 150,000 to 200,000 clones, around 85% being singletons. The sample was PBMCs. The receptors here all came from a boy younger than 10 in good health and CMV-seronegative.

The V gene is TRBV27, the J gene TRBJ2-7; D perhaps matches TRBD2 (5 bases). Germline-derived CDR1 and CDR2 are MNHEY and SMNVEV (reference sequence). The CDR3 loop spans 14 amino acids. Trimming cost V 3 bases and J 4 bases, with 13 bases left between them. CDR3 loop: CASSFRPGVYEQYF. The CDR3 DNA is TGTGCCAGCAGTTTCAGGCCCGGGGTGTACGAGCAGTACTTC.

The gene calls are TRBV6-4 and TRBJ1-1; D is perhaps TRBD1 (5 bases). Trimming cost V 6 bases and J 2 bases, with 10 bases left between them. Germline V gene data show CDR1 as MRHNA and CDR2 as SNTAGT. The CDR3 is 13 amino acids. Here the CDR3 DNA reads TGTGCCAGCAGGAAACAGGTTAACACTGAAGCTTTCTTT. It yields the protein CASRKQVNTEAFF.

CDR3: CASRLATSLNSDTQYF. The CDR3 region has the DNA TGTGCCAGCAGGCTCGCGACTAGCTTAAATTCAGATACGCAGTATTTT. The rearrangement links TRBV28 to TRBJ2-3; 7 bases are shared with TRBD2. With 6 bases clipped from V and 4 bases from J, the junction kept 13 bases outside the gene matches. There are 16 residues in the CDR3. Germline V gene sequence: CDR1 MDHEN, CDR2 SYDVKM.

This clone was detected only once. V gene TRBV6-1 combines with J gene TRBJ2-1; D ambiguous. The ends were cut back, 4 bases at V and 8 bases at J, with 12 bases in the middle. CDR3 length equals 13 residues. Germline CDR1 is MNHNS and CDR2 is SASEGT. CDR3 nucleotides: TGTGCCAGCAGTGTCAGAACATTTGATGAGCAGTTCTTC. This sequence encodes CASSVRTFDEQFF.

The sample holds one count of this clone. One end of the junction does not line up with germline, which may come from a read error. This sequence joins TRBV7-9 and TRBJ1-4; possible D gene TRBD1, 5 bases. The CDR3 is made up of 14 amino acids. In germline, CDR1 is SEHNR, CDR2 FQNEAQ (reference sequence). CDR3 sequence reads: CSSSPGFTNEKLFF. CDR3 DNA sequence: TGTTCCAGCAGCCCAGGGTTCACTAATGAAAAACTGTTTTTT.